This note documents a single TCR beta chain sequence. The sample comes from a study of blood T cell repertoires in COVID-19. Study-wide context: Sites in the United States, Italy and Spain provided acute and convalescent COVID-19 samples. PBMCs, B-cell-depleted T cells, or T cells were the source of the cDNA or gDNA that made up the material.

The CDR3 runs to 14 residues. Germline V gene sequence: CDR1 SGHAT, CDR2 FQNNGV. Trimming pared 2 bases from V and 2 bases from J, leaving 10 bases between. Original methodology: Amplification of reference gene primers was used by the study to estimate nucleated cell counts. TCRdb's table, derived via immunoSEQ multiplex PCR, lists solely in-frame clones and lacks some. That table gives V, J and clone size, and the DNA gave D and trimming. The data show 65,000 to 70,000 clones, about 80% seen once. This rearrangement joins TRBV11-2 to TRBJ2-7; D not resolved. The sample taken for sequencing was peripheral blood. The TCR comes from a woman aged 60-70 years with acute or convalescent COVID-19. In DNA form, the CDR3 reads TGTGCCAGCAGCTTAAGTCTCGCAGCCTACGAGCAGTACTTC. Its translation is CASSLSLAAYEQYF.